This T cell receptor beta chain was obtained from a study of blood T cells in healthy people across ages. J gave up 6 bases and V 4 bases, and 10 bases lay outside the gene matches. There are 16 residues in the CDR3. From germline, CDR1 is SGHRS and CDR2 YFSETQ. This clonotype has only one observation. With a J-beta primer mix and a sample-barcoded 5' primer, a second PCR ran roughly 6 to 11 cycles. TCRdb called the 5' RACE reads again in MiXCR, with one record for every CDR3 protein. The sample includes about 1,400,000 distinct CDR3 sequences, approximately 38% of them seen just once. This clonotype was sampled from a woman younger than 30 in good health. The chain uses TRBV5-1 and TRBJ2-1, with TRBD2 matching over 10 bases. Sequences were obtained from blood. CDR3 sequence reads: CASSPPGTSVLNEQFF. The CDR3 region has the DNA TGCGCCAGCAGCCCGCCCGGGACTAGCGTTCTCAATGAGCAGTTCTTC. Using reference TRBV5-1 and TRBJ2-1 for the parts outside the CDR3, the full variable domain is KAGVTQTPRYLIKTRGQQVTLSCSPISGHRSVSWYQQTPGQGLQFLFEYFSETQRNKGNFPGRFSGRQFSNSRSEMNVSTLELGDSALYLCASSPPGTSVLNEQFFGPGTRLTVL.